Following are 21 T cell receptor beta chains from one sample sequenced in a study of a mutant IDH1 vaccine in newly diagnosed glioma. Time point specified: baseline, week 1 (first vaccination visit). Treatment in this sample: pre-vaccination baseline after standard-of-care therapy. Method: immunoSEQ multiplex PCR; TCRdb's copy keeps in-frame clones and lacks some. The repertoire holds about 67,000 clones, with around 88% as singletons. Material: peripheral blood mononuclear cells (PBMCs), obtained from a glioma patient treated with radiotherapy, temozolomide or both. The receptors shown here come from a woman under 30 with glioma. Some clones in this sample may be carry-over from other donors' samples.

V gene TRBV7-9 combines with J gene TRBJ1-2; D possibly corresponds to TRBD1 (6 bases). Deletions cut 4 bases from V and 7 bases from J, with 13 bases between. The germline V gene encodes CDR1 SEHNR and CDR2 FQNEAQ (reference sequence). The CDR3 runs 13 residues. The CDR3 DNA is TGTGCCAGCAGCTCCCGGACAGTGTTTGGCTACACCTTC. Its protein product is CASSSRTVFGYTF.

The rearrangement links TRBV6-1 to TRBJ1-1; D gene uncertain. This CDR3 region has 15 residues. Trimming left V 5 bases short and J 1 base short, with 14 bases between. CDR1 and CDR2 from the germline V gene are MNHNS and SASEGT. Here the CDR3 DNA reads TGTGCCAGCAGTCCATACACCAACCAGAACACTGAAGCTTTCTTT. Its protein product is CASSPYTNQNTEAFF.

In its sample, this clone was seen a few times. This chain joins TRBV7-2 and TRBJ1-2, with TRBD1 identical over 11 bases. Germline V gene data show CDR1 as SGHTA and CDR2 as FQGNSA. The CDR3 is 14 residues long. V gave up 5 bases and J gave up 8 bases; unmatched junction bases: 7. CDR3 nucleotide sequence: TGTGCCAGCAGCGGCAGGACAGGGGGCGACGGCTACACCTTC. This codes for CASSGRTGGDGYTF. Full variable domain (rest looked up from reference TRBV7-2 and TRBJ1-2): GAGVSQSPSNKVTEKGKDVELRCDPISGHTALYWYRQSLGQGLEFLIYFQGNSAPDKSGLPSDRFSAERTGGSVSTLTIQRTQQEDSAVYLCASSGRTGGDGYTFGSGTRLTVV.

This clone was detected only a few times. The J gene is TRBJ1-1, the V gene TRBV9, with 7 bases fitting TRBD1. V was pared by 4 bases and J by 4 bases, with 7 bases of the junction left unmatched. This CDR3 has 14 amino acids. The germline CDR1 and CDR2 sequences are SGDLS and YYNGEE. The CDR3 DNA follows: TGTGCCAGCAGCCTCCAAGGGGGCGGCACTGAAGCTTTCTTT. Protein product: CASSLQGGGTEAFF.

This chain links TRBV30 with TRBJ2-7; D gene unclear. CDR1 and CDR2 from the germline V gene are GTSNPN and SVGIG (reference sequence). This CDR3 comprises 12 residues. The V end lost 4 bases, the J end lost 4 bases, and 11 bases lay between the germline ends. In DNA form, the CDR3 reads TGTGCCTGGACGGAAAGGGCGTACGAGCAGTACTTC. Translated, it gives CAWTERAYEQYF.

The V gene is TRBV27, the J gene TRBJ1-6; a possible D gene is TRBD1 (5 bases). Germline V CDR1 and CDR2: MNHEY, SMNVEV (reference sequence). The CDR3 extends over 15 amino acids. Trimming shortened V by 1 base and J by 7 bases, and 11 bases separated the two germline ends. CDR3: CASSLWQGINSPLHF. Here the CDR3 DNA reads TGTGCCAGCAGTTTATGGCAGGGAATCAATTCACCCCTCCACTTT.

The CDR3 DNA is TGTGCCAGCAGGCAGGGACTAGCGGCCTCCTACGAGCAGTACTTC. Its translation: CASRQGLAASYEQYF. This chain joins TRBV2 and TRBJ2-7; 11 bases are shared with TRBD2. The CDR3 extends over 15 amino acids. The germline gives CDR1 SNHLY, CDR2 FYNNEI. The ends lost 6 bases at V and 0 bases at J; junction bases unmatched: 4.

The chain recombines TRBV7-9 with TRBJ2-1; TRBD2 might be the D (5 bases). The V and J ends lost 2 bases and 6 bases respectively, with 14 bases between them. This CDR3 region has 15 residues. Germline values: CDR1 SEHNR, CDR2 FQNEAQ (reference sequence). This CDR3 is CASSLPGSALNEQFF. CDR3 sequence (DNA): TGTGCCAGCAGCTTACCGGGAAGCGCCCTCAATGAGCAGTTCTTC.

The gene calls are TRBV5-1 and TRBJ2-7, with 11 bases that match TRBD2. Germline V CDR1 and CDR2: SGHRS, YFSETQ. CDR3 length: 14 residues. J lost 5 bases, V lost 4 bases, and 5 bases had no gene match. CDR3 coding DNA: TGCGCCAGCAGCGTAGCGGGAGGGCCCCACGAGCAGTACTTC. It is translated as CASSVAGGPHEQYF.

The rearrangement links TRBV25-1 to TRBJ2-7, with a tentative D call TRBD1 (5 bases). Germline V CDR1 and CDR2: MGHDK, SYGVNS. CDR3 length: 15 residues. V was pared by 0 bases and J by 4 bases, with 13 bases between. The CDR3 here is CASSEYTEKGYEQYF. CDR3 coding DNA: TGTGCCAGCAGTGAATATACCGAAAAGGGGTACGAGCAGTACTTC.

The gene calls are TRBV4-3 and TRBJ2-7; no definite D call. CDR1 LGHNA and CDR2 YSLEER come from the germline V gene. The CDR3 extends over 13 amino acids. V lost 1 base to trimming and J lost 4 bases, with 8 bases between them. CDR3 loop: CASSQVGTYEQYF. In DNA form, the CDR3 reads TGCGCCAGCAGCCAAGTGGGTACTTACGAGCAGTACTTC.

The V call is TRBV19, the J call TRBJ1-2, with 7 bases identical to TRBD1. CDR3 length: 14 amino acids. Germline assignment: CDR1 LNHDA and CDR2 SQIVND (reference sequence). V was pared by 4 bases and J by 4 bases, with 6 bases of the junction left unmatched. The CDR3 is CASSNAGQTYGYTF. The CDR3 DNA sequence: TGTGCCAGTAGTAACGCGGGACAGACCTATGGCTACACCTTC.

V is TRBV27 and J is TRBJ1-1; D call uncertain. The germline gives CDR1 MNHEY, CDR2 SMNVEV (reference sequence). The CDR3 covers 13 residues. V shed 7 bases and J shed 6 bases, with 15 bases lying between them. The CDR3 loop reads CASTKAESSEAFF. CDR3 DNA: TGTGCCAGCACAAAGGCTGAGAGCTCTGAAGCTTTCTTT.

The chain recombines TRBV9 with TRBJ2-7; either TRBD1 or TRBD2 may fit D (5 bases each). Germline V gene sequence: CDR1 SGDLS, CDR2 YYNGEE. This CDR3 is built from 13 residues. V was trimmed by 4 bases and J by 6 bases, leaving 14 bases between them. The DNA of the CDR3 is TGTGCCAGCAGCATACGAGGGACCGGCGAGCAGTACTTC. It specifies CASSIRGTGEQYF.

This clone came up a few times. CDR3 sequence reads: CASGSLGGYGYTF. In DNA form, the CDR3 reads TGTGCTAGTGGTTCTTTGGGGGGCTATGGCTACACCTTC. The chain links TRBV12-5 to TRBJ1-2; weak D call: TRBD1 (5 bases). The CDR3 contains 13 residues. CDR1 is LGHNT, CDR2 FRNRAP, per germline. V lost 4 bases to trimming and J lost 4 bases, with 10 bases between them.

The CDR3: CSVDPAGLYNEQFF. DNA of the CDR3: TGCAGCGTTGATCCGGCGGGACTCTACAATGAGCAGTTCTTC. The chain recombines TRBV29-1 with TRBJ2-1; TRBD2 might be the D (6 bases). Germline V CDR1 and CDR2: SQVTM, ANQGSEA. V dropped 3 bases and J dropped 3 bases, with 12 bases sitting between them. The length of the CDR3 is 14 residues.

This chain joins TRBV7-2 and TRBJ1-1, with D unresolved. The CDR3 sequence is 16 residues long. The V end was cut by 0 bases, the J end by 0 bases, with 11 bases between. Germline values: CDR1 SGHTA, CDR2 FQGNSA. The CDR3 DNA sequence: TGTGCCAGCAGCTTAGCGCCAGGCCCCCTGAACACTGAAGCTTTCTTT. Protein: CASSLAPGPLNTEAFF.

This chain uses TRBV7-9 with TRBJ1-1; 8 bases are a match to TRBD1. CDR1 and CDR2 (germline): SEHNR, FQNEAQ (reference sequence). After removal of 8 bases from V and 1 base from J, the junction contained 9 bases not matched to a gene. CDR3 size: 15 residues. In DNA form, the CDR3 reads TGTGCCAGCGTCATCCAGGGGGCTTCGAACACTGAAGCTTTCTTT. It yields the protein CASVIQGASNTEAFF.

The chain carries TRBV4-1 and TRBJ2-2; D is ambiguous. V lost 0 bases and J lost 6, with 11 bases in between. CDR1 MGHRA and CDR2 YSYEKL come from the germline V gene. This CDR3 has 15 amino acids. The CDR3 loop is CASSQDESGPGELFF. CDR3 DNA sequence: TGCGCCAGCAGCCAAGATGAGTCGGGTCCCGGGGAGCTGTTTTTT.

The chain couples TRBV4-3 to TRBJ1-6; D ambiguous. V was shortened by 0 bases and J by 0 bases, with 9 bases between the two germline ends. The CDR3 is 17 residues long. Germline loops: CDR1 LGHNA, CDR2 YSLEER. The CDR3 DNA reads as TGCGCCAGCAGCCAAGAAAGGGATCGCTCCTATAATTCACCCCTCCACTTT. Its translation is CASSQERDRSYNSPLHF.

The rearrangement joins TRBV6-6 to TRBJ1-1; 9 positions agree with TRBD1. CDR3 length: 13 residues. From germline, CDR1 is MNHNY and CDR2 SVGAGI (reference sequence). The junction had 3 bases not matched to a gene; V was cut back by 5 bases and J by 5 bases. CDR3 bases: TGTGCCAGCAGTGTACAGGGGGCAACTGAAGCTTTCTTT. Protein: CASSVQGATEAFF.